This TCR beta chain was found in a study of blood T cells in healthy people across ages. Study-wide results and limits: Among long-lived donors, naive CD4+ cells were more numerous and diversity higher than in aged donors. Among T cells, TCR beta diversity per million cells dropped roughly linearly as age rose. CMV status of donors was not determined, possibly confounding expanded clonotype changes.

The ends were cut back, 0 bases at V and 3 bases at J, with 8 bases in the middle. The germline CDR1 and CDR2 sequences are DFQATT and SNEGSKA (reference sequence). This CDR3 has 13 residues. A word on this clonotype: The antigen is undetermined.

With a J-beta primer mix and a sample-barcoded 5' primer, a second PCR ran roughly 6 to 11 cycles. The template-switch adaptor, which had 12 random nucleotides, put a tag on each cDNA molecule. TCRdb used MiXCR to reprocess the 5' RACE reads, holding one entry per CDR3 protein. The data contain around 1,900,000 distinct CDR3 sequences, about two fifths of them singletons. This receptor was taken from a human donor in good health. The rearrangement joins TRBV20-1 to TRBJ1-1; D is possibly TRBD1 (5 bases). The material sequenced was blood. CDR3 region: CSARETAYTEAFF. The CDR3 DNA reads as TGCAGTGCTAGAGAGACAGCCTACACTGAAGCTTTCTTT.